This T cell receptor (beta chain) was identified during a study of blood T cell repertoires in COVID-19. Overall study: The United States, Italy and Spain provided the acute and convalescent COVID-19 samples. The analysed material was cDNA or gDNA that came from T cells, B-cell-depleted T cells, or PBMCs.

Self-reported history from a screening survey and questionnaire set each donor's cohort. Recovered status in Cohort 3 required two negative PCRs, clearance, or symptom resolution. V shed 0 bases and J shed 4 bases, with 7 bases lying between them. This CDR3 comprises 14 residues. CDR1 and CDR2 from the germline V gene are SGHNT and YYREEE (reference sequence). The data were produced by immunoSEQ multiplex PCR, yet TCRdb's version contains in-frame clones alone and is incomplete. The sample has approximately 160,000 clones, around 80% seen once. The chain carries TRBV5-4 and TRBJ2-2; tentatively, D is TRBD1 (5 bases). The origin of this receptor is a man in his forties who had recovered from COVID-19. Material: PBMCs or T cells enriched from blood (not recorded which). The CDR3, as DNA: TGTGCCAGCAGCTTGGGACAGCCCACCGGGGAGCTGTTTTTT. It is translated as CASSLGQPTGELFF.